The entry that follows covers one T cell receptor beta chain sequence. This record belongs to a study of blood T cell repertoires in COVID-19. Overall study: Samples representing acute and convalescent COVID-19 were sourced from the United States, Italy and Spain. T cells, B-cell-depleted T cells, or PBMCs provided the cDNA or gDNA that served as material.

Patients at the Seattle site were enrolled during active infection and followed longitudinally. The CDR3 covers 13 residues. Trimming pared 10 bases from V and 5 bases from J, leaving 17 bases between. The germline V gene encodes CDR1 MNHEY and CDR2 SVGAGI. Study processing details: Reference gene primer amplification gave nucleated cell count estimates. Only in-frame clones appear in the TCRdb table, and some are missing; sequencing was by immunoSEQ multiplex PCR. V and J calls plus clone size are reproduced from that table; the DNA served to infer D and trimming. Here the sample spans about 420,000 clones, around 90% being singletons.

J is TRBJ2-5 and V is TRBV6-5; TRBD2 might be the D (7 bases). Sequencing was done on a sample of peripheral blood. The receptor was isolated from a man younger than 30 with COVID-19, enrolled during active disease. CDR3 protein: CATTRGGSETQYF. CDR3 in DNA: TGTGCCACCACCAGGGGAGGGTCCGAGACCCAGTACTTC.